This TCR beta chain originates from a study of neurological immune-mediated disorders. Sample time point: longitudinal time-point 2. TCRdb passed the 5' RACE reads through MiXCR, listing each CDR3 protein once. The sample yields 100,000 or so distinct CDR3 sequences, about 12% seen once. The germline V gene encodes CDR1 MNHEY and CDR2 SVGAGI. J was trimmed by 2 bases and V by 4 bases; bases with no gene match: 16. CDR3 length: 18 residues. This sequence was found in a female donor with HTLV-1-associated myelopathy (HAM/TSP). The chain is built from TRBV6-5 and TRBJ1-2; 7 bases line up with TRBD1. The sequenced material came from PBMCs. DNA of the CDR3: TGTGCCAGCAGTTTCAGATACAGGGGTGTTTTGGGGAACTATGGCTACACCTTC. This gives the protein CASSFRYRGVLGNYGYTF.